This T cell receptor (beta chain) was retrieved from a study of control samples from healthy donors and cancer patients. Sequencing used immunoSEQ multiplex PCR; TCRdb keeps in-frame clones, though not all of them. The table lists 110,000 or so clones, 83% of them singletons, with about 13% in the top ten. This receptor was identified in a woman aged 50 to 60 in good health. The sequenced sample consisted of blood.

This CDR3 reads CASSPDRGDDSPLHF. The DNA for the CDR3 is TGCGCCAGCAGCCCCGACAGGGGGGATGATTCACCCCTCCACTTT. The chain is built from TRBV5-1 and TRBJ1-6, with 9 positions matching TRBD1. Germline V CDR1 and CDR2: SGHRS, YFSETQ. This CDR3 region has 15 residues. Losses at the gene ends were 4 bases for V and 8 bases for J; bases not matched to a gene: 7.